The rows below give T cell receptor beta chains drawn from one sample of a study of cytomegalovirus exposure and HLA in healthy donors. Assay: immunoSEQ multiplex PCR; the TCRdb copy retains only in-frame clones and omits some. The sample shows some 120,000 clones, over 70% of them seen only once. Sequenced sample: PBMCs. These receptors all stem from a woman aged 18-29 years in good health and CMV-seronegative. The CDR3 runs from the conserved cysteine through the conserved F or W. The order of the fields is CDR3 length, V gene, clone size, J gene, D gene, CDR3 DNA, CDR3 protein. The D gene is left open where the match is weak. Clone size, where shown, is once, few, many, or a class for clones that have expanded.

15	TRBV7-2	-	TRBJ2-7	TRBD2	TGTGCCAGCAGCCTTAGCGGGGGAGGACCCTACGAGCAGTACTTC	CASSLSGGGPYEQYF
19	TRBV6-1	-	TRBJ1-4	-	TGTGCCAGCAGTGAAGATTTGAGGGTTACAGGGAAGTCATTCGGAAAACTGTTTTTT	CASSEDLRVTGKSFGKLFF
15	TRBV9	few	TRBJ2-7	-	TGTGCCAGCAGCGGTGACGACTGGAGCTCCTACGAGCAGTACTTC	CASSGDDWSSYEQYF
15	TRBV5-4	-	TRBJ1-1	TRBD1	TGTGCCAGCAGCTTTGGGACAGGGAGGAACACTGAAGCTTTCTTT	CASSFGTGRNTEAFF
15	TRBV27	-	TRBJ2-5	-	TGTGCCAGCAGTTTGGGGACACCGTACCAAGAGACCCAGTACTTC	CASSLGTPYQETQYF
14	TRBV4-1	-	TRBJ1-4	-	TGCGCCAGCAGCCCCCTCGCGACAAATGAAAAACTGTTTTTT	CASSPLATNEKLFF
18	TRBV5-1	-	TRBJ2-2	TRBD2	TGCGCCAGCAGCTTTACGACTAGCGGGAGGCCCAGCACCGGGGAGCTGTTTTTT	CASSFTTSGRPSTGELFF
15	TRBV7-6	-	TRBJ2-1	TRBD2	TGTGCCAGCAGCCCGACTAGCGGGCCTTACAATGAGCAGTTCTTC	CASSPTSGPYNEQFF
14	TRBV6-4	-	TRBJ1-1	TRBD1	TGTGCCAGCAGTAGGGACAGCGACGGCACTGAAGCTTTCTTT	CASSRDSDGTEAFF
21	TRBV14	-	TRBJ2-4	TRBD2	TGTGCCAGCAGCCAAGATTGGGAAGGCCTAGCGGGAGACAAAACCAAAAACATTCAGTACTTC	CASSQDWEGLAGDKTKNIQYF
16	TRBV5-6	-	TRBJ1-1	-	TGTGCCACCCACCCGGACGGGGATGACTTGGGCACTGAAGCTTTCTTT	CATHPDGDDLGTEAFF
13	TRBV25-1	-	TRBJ1-5	-	TGTGCCAGCAGTCGGGAGGGCAATCAGCCCCAGCATTTT	CASSREGNQPQHF
14	TRBV4-3	-	TRBJ2-7	-	TGCGCCAGCAGCCAAGATACAGGCTCCTACGAGCAGTACTTC	CASSQDTGSYEQYF
13	TRBV7-9	-	TRBJ1-1	-	TGTGCCAGCATCCTAGGGGCTGGTGCTGAAGCTTTCTTT	CASILGAGAEAFF
14	TRBV6-6	-	TRBJ1-2	TRBD1	TGTGCCAGCAGTCACAGGGGGCAAGGCTATGGCTACACCTTC	CASSHRGQGYGYTF
15	TRBV7-9	-	TRBJ1-5	TRBD1	TGTGCCAGCAGCTTAACTGGACAGGGGAATCAGCCCCAGCATTTT	CASSLTGQGNQPQHF
16	TRBV6-1	-	TRBJ2-7	TRBD1	TGTGCCAGCAGTGGCCCCGGGACAGGGGGCATGTACGAGCAGTACTTC	CASSGPGTGGMYEQYF
11	TRBV20-1	few	TRBJ1-1	TRBD1	TGCAGTGCTTTGGACAGGGGGGAAGCTTTCTTT	CSALDRGEAFF
12	TRBV5-4	-	TRBJ2-7	-	TGTGCCAGCAGCGCCCAGGGTTACGAGCAGTACTTC	CASSAQGYEQYF
17	TRBV27	few	TRBJ2-7	TRBD1	TGTGCCAGCAGCCCCGGGACAGGGGACCCTTATCCCTACGAGCAGTACTTC	CASSPGTGDPYPYEQYF
15	TRBV5-6	-	TRBJ2-1	TRBD2	TGTGCCAGCAGCTTGGTACTAGCGTCCTACAATGAGCAGTTCTTC	CASSLVLASYNEQFF
12	TRBV18	-	TRBJ1-2	-	TGTGCCAGCTCACCAGGGCTGGGCGGCTACACCTTC	CASSPGLGGYTF
15	TRBV6-1	few	TRBJ2-3	TRBD1	TGTGCCAGCAGTAAGGTAGCAGGGGGAGATGATACGCAGTATTTT	CASSKVAGGDDTQYF
15	TRBV6-5	-	TRBJ1-1	-	TGTGCCAGCAGTTACCACAGAACAGGGCTTTCTGAAGCTTTCTTT	CASSYHRTGLSEAFF
14	TRBV6-1	-	TRBJ2-7	TRBD1	TGTGCCAGCACCTCCCCGGGACAGAAGAACAAGCAGTACTTC	CASTSPGQKNKQYF
16	TRBV25-1	-	TRBJ1-1	TRBD1	TGTGCCAGCAGGGCTTTATGGGACAGGGCTGACACTGAAGCTTTCTTT	CASRALWDRADTEAFF
13	TRBV25-1	-	TRBJ1-2	-	TGTGCCAGCAGTGAAGGGTGGAGAAATGGCTACACCTTC	CASSEGWRNGYTF
14	TRBV7-3	-	TRBJ2-6	-	TGTGCCAGCAGCTTTAGCTCTGGGGCCAACGGCCTGACTTTC	CASSFSSGANGLTF
16	TRBV7-9	-	TRBJ2-1	TRBD2	TGTGCCAGCAGTCGCATGGCGGGGGGCGCGTGGAATGAGCAGTTCTTC	CASSRMAGGAWNEQFF
15	TRBV9	-	TRBJ2-3	TRBD2	TGTGCCAGCAGCGCTAGCGGGGCGGTCGCAGATACGCAGTATTTT	CASSASGAVADTQYF
14	TRBV19	-	TRBJ2-1	TRBD2	TGTGCCAGCGCGACTAGCGGGATTTACAATGAGCAGTTCTTC	CASATSGIYNEQFF
15	TRBV7-6	-	TRBJ2-2	-	TGTGCCAGCAGCTTAGCGGGCGAGTACGCCGGGGAGCTGTTTTTT	CASSLAGEYAGELFF
13	TRBV7-3	-	TRBJ1-1	-	TGTGCCAGCAGCCCCCGGGGGGGGACTGAAGCTTTCTTT	CASSPRGGTEAFF
19	TRBV10-3	-	TRBJ2-6	TRBD2	TGTGCCATCACCGGACTAGCGGGGGGCCCGACCTCTGGGGCCAACGTCCTGACTTTC	CAITGLAGGPTSGANVLTF
17	TRBV2	few	TRBJ2-6	-	TGTGCCAGCAGTGACTACAGGGGGGGCTCTGGGGCCAACGTCCTGACTTTC	CASSDYRGGSGANVLTF
16	TRBV27	once	TRBJ2-1	TRBD2	TGTGCCAGCAGTTTTGGGTTCTCTAGCGGGATTAATGAGCAGTTCTTC	CASSFGFSSGINEQFF
14	TRBV2	once	TRBJ1-1	-	TGTGCCAGCAGGGGAGACAGGCAGAACACTGAAGCTTTCTTT	CASRGDRQNTEAFF
15	TRBV7-2	-	TRBJ2-5	-	TGTGCCAGCAGCTTAGGTGGGATCCGAGGGGAGACCCAGTACTTC	CASSLGGIRGETQYF
12	TRBV10-2	once	TRBJ1-6	-	TGCGCCAGCAGTGGCCAGGGAAAACCCCTCCACTTT	CASSGQGKPLHF
12	TRBV10-3	-	TRBJ2-7	TRBD1	TGTGCCACCGGACAGGGCTCCTACGAGCAGTACTTC	CATGQGSYEQYF
13	TRBV6-5	-	TRBJ2-7	-	TGTGCCAGCAGTTACGGCGGGTCCTACGAGCAGTACTTC	CASSYGGSYEQYF
12	TRBV21-1	-	TRBJ1-1	-	TGTGCCAGCAGCCGTAAGGGGGCCGGTGCTTTCTTT	CASSRKGAGAFF
14	TRBV6-1	-	TRBJ1-2	TRBD1	TGTGCCAGCAGCCCCAGGGGACAGGCCAATGGCTACACCTTC	CASSPRGQANGYTF
15	TRBV6-5	once	TRBJ2-3	TRBD1	TGTGCCAGCAGTTGGGGACAGGGAGCCCTTGATACGCAGTATTTT	CASSWGQGALDTQYF
12	TRBV6-5	-	TRBJ2-1	TRBD1	TGTGCCACCCAGACAGGGGAGGATGAGCAGTTCTTC	CATQTGEDEQFF
16	TRBV2	-	TRBJ1-5	TRBD1	TGTGCCAGCAGTGCCACAGGGGGATTGCGCAATCAGCCCCAGCATTTT	CASSATGGLRNQPQHF
14	TRBV6-5	-	TRBJ1-2	-	TGTGCCAGCAGTTACTCCGACGGAGGTTGGGGCTACACCTTC	CASSYSDGGWGYTF
14	TRBV5-1	-	TRBJ2-5	TRBD1	TGCGCCAGCAGCTTAGGGGGACAGCAAGAGACCCAGTACTTC	CASSLGGQQETQYF
16	TRBV21-1	-	TRBJ2-1	-	TGTGCCAGCAGCCCCCCCAGCGGAGGGTACGACAATGAGCAGTTCTTC	CASSPPSGGYDNEQFF